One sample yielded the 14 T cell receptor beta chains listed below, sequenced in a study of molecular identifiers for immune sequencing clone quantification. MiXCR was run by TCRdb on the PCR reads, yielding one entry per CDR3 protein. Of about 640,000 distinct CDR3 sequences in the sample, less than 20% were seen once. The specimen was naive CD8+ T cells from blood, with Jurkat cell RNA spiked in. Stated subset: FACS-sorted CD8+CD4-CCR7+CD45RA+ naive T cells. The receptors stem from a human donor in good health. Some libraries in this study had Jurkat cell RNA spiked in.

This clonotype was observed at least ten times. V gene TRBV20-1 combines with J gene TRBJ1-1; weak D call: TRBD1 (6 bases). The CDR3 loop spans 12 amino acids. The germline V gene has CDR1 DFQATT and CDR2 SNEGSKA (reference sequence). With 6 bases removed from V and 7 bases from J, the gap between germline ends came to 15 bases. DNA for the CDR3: TGCAGTGCGGAACAGGGAACACTTGAAGCTTTCTTT. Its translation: CSAEQGTLEAFF.

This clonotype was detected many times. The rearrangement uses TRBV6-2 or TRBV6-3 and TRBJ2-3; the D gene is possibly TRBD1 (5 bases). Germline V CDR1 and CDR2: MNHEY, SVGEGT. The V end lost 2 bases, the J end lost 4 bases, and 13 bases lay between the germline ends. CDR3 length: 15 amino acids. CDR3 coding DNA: TGTGCCAGCAGTTACACAGGATATGTCGCAGATACGCAGTATTTT. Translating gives CASSYTGYVADTQYF.

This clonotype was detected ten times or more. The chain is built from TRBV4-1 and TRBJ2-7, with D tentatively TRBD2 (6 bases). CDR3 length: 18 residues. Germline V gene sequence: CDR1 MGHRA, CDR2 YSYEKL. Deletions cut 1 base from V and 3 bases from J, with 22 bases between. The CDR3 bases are TGCGCCAGCAGCCAAGTACGGGTCGGGGGTCCCCCGGTCTACGAGCAGTACTTC. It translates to CASSQVRVGGPPVYEQYF.

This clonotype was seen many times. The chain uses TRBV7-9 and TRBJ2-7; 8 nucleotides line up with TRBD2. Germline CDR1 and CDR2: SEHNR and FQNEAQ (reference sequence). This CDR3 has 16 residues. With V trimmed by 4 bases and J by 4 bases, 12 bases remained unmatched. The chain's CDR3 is CASSSETGLETYEQYF. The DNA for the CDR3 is TGTGCCAGCAGCTCCGAAACGGGACTAGAGACTTACGAGCAGTACTTC.

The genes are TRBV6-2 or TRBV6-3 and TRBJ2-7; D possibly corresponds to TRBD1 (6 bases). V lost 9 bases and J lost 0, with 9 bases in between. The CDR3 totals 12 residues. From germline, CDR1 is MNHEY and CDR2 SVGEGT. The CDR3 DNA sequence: TGTGCCAGTGAGGACAGCTCCTACGAGCAGTACTTC. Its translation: CASEDSSYEQYF.

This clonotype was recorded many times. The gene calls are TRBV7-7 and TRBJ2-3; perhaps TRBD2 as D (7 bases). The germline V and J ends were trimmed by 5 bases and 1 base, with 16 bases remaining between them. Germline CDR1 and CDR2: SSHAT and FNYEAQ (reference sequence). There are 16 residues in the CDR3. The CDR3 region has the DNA TGTGCCAGCAGCCACGGCCCGGGGGGCGGCACAGATACGCAGTATTTT. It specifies CASSHGPGGGTDTQYF.

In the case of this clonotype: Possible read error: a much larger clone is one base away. This chain's CDR3 is CASNAPSSYEQYF. The CDR3 DNA reads as TGTGCCAGCAACGCTCCGAGCTCCTACGAGCAGTACTTC. The V gene is TRBV4-2, the J gene TRBJ2-7; D remains unclear. Germline assignment: CDR1 LGHNA and CDR2 YNFKEQ. There are 13 residues in the CDR3. V was cut by 7 bases and J by 0 bases, with 10 bases left in between.

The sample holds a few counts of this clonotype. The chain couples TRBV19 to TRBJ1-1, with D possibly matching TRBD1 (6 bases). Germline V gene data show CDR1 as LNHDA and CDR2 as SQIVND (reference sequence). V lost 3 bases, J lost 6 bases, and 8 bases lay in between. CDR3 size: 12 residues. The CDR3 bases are TGTGCCAGTAGTATCCCAGGGGCTGAAGCTTTCTTT. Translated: CASSIPGAEAFF.

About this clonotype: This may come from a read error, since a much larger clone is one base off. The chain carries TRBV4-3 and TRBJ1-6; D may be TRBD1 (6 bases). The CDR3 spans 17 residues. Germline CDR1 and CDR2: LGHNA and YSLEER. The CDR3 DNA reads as TGCGCCAGCGGCCAAGATCCTCCGAGGGGGTTGGATTCACCCCTCCACTTT. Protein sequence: CASGQDPPRGLDSPLHF.

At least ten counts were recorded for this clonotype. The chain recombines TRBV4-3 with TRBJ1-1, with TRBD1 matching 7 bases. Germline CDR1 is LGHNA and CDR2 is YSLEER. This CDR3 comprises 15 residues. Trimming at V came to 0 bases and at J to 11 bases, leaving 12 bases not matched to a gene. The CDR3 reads CASSQDRGGAGGAFF. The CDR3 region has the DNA TGCGCCAGCAGCCAAGATCGAGGGGGCGCCGGGGGTGCTTTCTTT.

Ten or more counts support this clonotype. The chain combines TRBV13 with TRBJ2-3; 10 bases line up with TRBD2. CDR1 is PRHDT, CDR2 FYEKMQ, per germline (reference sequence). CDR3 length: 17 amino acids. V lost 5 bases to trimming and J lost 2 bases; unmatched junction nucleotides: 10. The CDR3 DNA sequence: TGTGCCAGCAGCGTAGCCCTCAGCGGGAGGGCCACAGATACGCAGTATTTT. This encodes CASSVALSGRATDTQYF.

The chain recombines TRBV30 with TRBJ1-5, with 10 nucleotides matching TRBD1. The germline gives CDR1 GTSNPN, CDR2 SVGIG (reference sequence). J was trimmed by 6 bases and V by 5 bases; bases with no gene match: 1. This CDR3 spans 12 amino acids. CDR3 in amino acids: CAWRTGGQPQHF. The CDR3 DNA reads TGTGCCTGGCGGACAGGGGGTCAGCCCCAGCATTTT. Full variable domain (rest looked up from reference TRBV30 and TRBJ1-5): SQTIHQWPATLVQPVGSPLSLECTVEGTSNPNLYWYRQAAGRGLQLLFYSVGIGQISSEVPQNLSASRPQDRQFILSSKKLLLSDSGFYLCAWRTGGQPQHFGDGTRLSIL.

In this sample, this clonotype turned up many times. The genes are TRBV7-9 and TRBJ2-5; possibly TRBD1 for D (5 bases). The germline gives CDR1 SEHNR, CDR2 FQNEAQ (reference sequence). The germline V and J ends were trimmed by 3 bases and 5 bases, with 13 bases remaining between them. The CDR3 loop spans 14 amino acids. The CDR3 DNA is TGTGCCAGCAGCTTGTCGACAGTCTTGGAGACCCAGTACTTC. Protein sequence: CASSLSTVLETQYF.

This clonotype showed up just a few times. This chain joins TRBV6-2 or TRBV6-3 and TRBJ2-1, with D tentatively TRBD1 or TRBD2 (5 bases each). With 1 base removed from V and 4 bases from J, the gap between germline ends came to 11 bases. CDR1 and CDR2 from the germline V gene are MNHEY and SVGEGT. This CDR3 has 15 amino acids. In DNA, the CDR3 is TGTGCCAGCAGTTACTTGTCAGGGAGATACAATGAGCAGTTCTTC. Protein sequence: CASSYLSGRYNEQFF.